This record covers a single TCR beta chain. Its specificity is unknown. The sample belongs to a study of OX40 agonist ivuxolimab in advanced cancers. The CDR3 sequence is 11 residues long. CDR1 is MNHEY, CDR2 SVGAGI, per germline. Trimming shortened V by 1 base and J by 15 bases, and 10 bases separated the two germline ends. Profiled with immunoSEQ multiplex PCR; TCRdb holds only in-frame clones, not every one. The sample records 14,000 or so clones, roughly 71% being singletons. Notes on the study in general: Nonresponders included some who also had low normalized T-cell clonal expansion. Both blood CD4+ and CD8+ T cells showed clonal growth by week 6 at 0.1 to 3.0 mg/kg.

Excluded were patients having autoimmune disease history or systemic immunosuppression. The input for sequencing was CD4+ or CD8+ T cells sorted from blood, taken in a trial of the OX40 agonist ivuxolimab. The chain joins TRBV6-5 to TRBJ2-1; D unresolved. The source of this sequence is an adult with an advanced solid tumor such as melanoma, head and neck, liver or kidney cancer. The CDR3 loop is CASSYLGVAFF. The CDR3 DNA is TGTGCCAGCAGTTACTTAGGCGTCGCGTTCTTC.